This TCR beta chain emerged from a study of T cell repertoires in cytomegalovirus infection. Study-wide context: Public TCR beta signature analysis indicated the presence of both CMV infection and matching HLA type.

The CDR3 has 11 residues. Trimming removed 0 bases from V and 7 bases from J, with 0 bases in between. Germline V lookup: CDR1 LGHDT, CDR2 YNNKEL (reference sequence). Only a few counts were recorded for this clonotype. The target antigen is unknown. TCRdb processed the reads anew with MiXCR; each CDR3 protein has one entry. The sample consists of approximately 700,000 distinct CDR3 sequences, less than 40% of them appearing once. The study's findings and limits: Carriers of CMV plus the relevant HLA were identified by cumulative public TCR beta family frequency.

The sequence came from a human donor in good health (CMV status not recorded). Some clones in this sample may be carry-over from other donors' samples. J is TRBJ1-4 and V is TRBV3-1; D uncertain. The sample comprised PBMCs. CDR3 coding DNA: TGTGCCAGCAGCCAAGATGAAAAACTGTTTTTT. It yields the protein CASSQDEKLFF. Full variable domain (remainder filled in from reference TRBV3-1 and TRBJ1-4): DTAVSQTPKYLVTQMGNDKSIKCEQNLGHDTMYWYKQDSKKFLKIMFSYNNKELIINETVPNRFSPKSPDKAHLNLHINSLELGDSAVYFCASSQDEKLFFGSGTQLSVL.